This T cell receptor (beta chain) was found in a study of T cell changes during pregnancy in multiple sclerosis. Here immunoSEQ multiplex PCR was the method, and the copy in TCRdb shows in-frame clones only, minus some. The repertoire holds some 81,000 clones, roughly 91% seen once, with approximately 2.8% in the top ten. Looked up from germline, CDR1 is MNHNS and CDR2 is SASEGT. V dropped 6 bases and J dropped 4; count of bases not matched to a gene: 9. The CDR3 is 15 amino acids. The sequencing used peripheral blood, collected after pregnancy. This TCR derives from a female donor in good health, enrolled as a control in a pregnancy study. The chain employs TRBV6-1 and TRBJ2-7, with 10 nucleotides matching TRBD2. The CDR3 sequence is CASRIRTSGKYEQYF. CDR3 nucleotide sequence: TGTGCCAGCAGGATCAGAACTAGCGGGAAGTACGAGCAGTACTTC.